This paragraph covers one T cell receptor beta chain sequence. Antigen unknown. These data belong to a study of cytomegalovirus exposure and HLA in healthy donors. Study observations and caveats: Rates of TCR association differed by HLA locus in a later analysis, with DRB1 highest and HLA-C lowest. In a later analysis, V- and J-gene trimming of beta chains associated with a DCLRE1C missense variant, replicated independently.

The PCR used 60 Vbeta and 13 Jbeta primers. Assay: immunoSEQ multiplex PCR; the TCRdb copy retains only in-frame clones and omits some. The sample holds approximately 220,000 clones; about 83% are singletons and the top ten take around 15%. CDR1 and CDR2 (germline): SGHRS, YFSETQ. The CDR3 loop spans 16 amino acids. V shed 0 bases and J shed 5 bases, with 14 bases lying between them. The receptor's source is a man aged 40-55 years in good health and CMV-seronegative. This chain connects TRBV5-1 to TRBJ2-2, with D perhaps TRBD1 (6 bases). Material for sequencing was PBMCs. Written as DNA, the CDR3 is TGCGCCAGCAGCTTGGAGGGACACACACGTACCGGGGAGCTGTTTTTT. Protein: CASSLEGHTRTGELFF.